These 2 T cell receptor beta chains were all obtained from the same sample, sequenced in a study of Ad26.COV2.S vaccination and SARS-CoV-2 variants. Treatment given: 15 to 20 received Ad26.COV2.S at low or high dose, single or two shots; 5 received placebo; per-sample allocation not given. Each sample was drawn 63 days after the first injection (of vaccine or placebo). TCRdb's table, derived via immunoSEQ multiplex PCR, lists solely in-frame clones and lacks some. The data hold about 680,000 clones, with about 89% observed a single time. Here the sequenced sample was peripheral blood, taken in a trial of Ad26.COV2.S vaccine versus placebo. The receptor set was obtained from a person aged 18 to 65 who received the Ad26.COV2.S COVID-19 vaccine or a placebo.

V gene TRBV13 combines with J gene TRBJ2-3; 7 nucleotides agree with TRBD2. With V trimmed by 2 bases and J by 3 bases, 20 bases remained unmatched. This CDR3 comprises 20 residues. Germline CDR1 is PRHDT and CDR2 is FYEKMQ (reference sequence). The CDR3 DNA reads TGTGCCAGCAGCTTAAAATGGTCCGGGAGGAATGGCCCAAGTACAGATACGCAGTATTTT. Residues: CASSLKWSGRNGPSTDTQYF. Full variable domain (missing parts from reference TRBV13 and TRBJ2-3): AAGVIQSPRHLIKEKRETATLKCYPIPRHDTVYWYQQGPGQDPQFLISFYEKMQSDKGSIPDRFSAQQFSDYHSELNMSSLELGDSALYFCASSLKWSGRNGPSTDTQYFGPGTRLTVL.

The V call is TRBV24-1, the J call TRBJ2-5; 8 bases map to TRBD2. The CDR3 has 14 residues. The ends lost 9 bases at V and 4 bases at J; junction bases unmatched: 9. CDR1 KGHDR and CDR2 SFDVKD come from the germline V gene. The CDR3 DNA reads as TGTGCCACCCGATCGGGGGGGGTATCAGAGACCCAGTACTTC. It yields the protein CATRSGGVSETQYF.